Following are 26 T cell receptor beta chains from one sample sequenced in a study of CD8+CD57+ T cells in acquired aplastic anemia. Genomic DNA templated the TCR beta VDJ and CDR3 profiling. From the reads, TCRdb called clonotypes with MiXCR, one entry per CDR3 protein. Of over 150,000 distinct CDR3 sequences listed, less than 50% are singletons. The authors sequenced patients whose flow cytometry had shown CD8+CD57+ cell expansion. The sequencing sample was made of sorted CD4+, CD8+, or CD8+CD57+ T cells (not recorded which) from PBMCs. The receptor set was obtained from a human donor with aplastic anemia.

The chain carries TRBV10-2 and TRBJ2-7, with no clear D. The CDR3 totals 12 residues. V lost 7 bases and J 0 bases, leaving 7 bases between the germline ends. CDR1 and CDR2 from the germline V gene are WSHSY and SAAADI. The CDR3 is CASTSPSYEQYF. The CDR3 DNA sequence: TGCGCCAGCACGTCCCCCTCCTACGAGCAGTACTTC.

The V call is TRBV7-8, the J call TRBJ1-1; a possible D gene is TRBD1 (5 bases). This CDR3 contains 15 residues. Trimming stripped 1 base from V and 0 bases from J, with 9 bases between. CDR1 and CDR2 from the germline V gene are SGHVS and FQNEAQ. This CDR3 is CASSLVTAMNTEAFF. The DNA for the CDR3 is TGTGCCAGCAGCTTAGTGACAGCCATGAACACTGAAGCTTTCTTT.

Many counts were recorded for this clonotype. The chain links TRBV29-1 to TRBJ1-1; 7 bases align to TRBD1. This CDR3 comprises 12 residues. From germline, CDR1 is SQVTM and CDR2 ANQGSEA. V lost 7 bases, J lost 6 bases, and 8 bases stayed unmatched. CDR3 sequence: CSAHRGLSEAFF. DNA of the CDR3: TGCAGCGCCCACAGGGGACTGTCTGAAGCTTTCTTT. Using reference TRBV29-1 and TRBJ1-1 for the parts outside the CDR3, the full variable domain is SAVISQKPSRDICQRGTSLTIQCQVDSQVTMMFWYRQQPGQSLTLIATANQGSEATYESGFVIDKFPISRPNLTFSTLTVSNMSPEDSSIYLCSAHRGLSEAFFGQGTRLTVV.

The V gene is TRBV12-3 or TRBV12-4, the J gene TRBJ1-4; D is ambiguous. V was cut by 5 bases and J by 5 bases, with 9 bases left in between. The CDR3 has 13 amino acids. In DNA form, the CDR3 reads TGTGCCAGCAGTCTAAACGGGAATGAAAAACTGTTTTTT. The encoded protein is CASSLNGNEKLFF.

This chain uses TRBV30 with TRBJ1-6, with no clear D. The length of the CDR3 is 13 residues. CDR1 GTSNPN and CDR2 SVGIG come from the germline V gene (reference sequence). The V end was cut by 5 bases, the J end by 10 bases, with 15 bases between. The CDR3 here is CAWDSTSGSPLHF. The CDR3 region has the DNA TGTGCCTGGGATTCTACGAGCGGATCACCCCTCCACTTT.

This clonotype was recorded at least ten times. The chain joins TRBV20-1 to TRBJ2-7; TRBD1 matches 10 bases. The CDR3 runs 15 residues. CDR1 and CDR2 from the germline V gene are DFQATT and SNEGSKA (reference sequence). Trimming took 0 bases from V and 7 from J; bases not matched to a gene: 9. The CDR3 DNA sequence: TGCAGTGCTAGAGATCCGCGACAGGGGGCCTGGGAGCAGTACTTC. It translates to CSARDPRQGAWEQYF.

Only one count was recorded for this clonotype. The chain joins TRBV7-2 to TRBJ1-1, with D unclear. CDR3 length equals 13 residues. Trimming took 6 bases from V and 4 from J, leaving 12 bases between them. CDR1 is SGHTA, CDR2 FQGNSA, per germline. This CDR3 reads CASSRLISTEAFF. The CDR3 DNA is TGTGCCAGCAGTCGGTTGATCAGCACTGAAGCTTTCTTT. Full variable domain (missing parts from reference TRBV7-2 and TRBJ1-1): GAGVSQSPSNKVTEKGKDVELRCDPISGHTALYWYRQSLGQGLEFLIYFQGNSAPDKSGLPSDRFSAERTGGSVSTLTIQRTQQEDSAVYLCASSRLISTEAFFGQGTRLTVV.

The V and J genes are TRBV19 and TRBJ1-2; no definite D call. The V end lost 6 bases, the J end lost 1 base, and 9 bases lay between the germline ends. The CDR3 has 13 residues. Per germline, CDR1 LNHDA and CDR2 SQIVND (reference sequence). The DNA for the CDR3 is TGTGCCAGTAGCCTCACAGTTAACTATGGCTACACCTTC. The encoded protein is CASSLTVNYGYTF.

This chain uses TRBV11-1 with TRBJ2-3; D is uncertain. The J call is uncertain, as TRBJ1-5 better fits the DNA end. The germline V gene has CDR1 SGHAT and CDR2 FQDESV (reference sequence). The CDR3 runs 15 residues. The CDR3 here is CASSQLGTTSDTQHF. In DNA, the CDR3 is TGTGCCAGCAGCCAGCTAGGTACAACCTCGGATACGCAGCATTTT.

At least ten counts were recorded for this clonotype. CDR3 DNA sequence: TGTGCCAGCAGCGTGGGAGGGACGAACTATAATTCACCCCTCCACTTT. Translation: CASSVGGTNYNSPLHF. The rearrangement joins TRBV9 to TRBJ1-6, with D perhaps TRBD1 (5 bases). V lost 2 bases to trimming and J lost 3 bases, with 12 bases between them. The CDR3 is 16 residues long. Germline CDR1 and CDR2: SGDLS and YYNGEE.

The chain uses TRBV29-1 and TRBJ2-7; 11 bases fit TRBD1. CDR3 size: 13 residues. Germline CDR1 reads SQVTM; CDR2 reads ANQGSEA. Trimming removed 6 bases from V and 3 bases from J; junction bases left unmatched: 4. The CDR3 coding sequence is TGCAGCGTAGGGGGGACAGGGGGCTACGAGCAGTACTTC. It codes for CSVGGTGGYEQYF.

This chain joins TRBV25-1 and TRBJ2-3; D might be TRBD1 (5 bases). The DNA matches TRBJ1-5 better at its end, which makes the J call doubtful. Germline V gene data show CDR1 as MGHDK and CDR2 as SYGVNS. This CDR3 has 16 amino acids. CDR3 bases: TGTGCCAGCAGCTCTCAGCGGGGGGACCTAACAGATACGCAGCATTTT. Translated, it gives CASSSQRGDLTDTQHF.

CDR3 loop: CASSLMVPGEQYF. DNA of the CDR3: TGTGCCAGCAGTTTAATGGTCCCGGGCGAGCAGTACTTC. J is TRBJ2-7 and V is TRBV12-3 or TRBV12-4; no clear D gene. The CDR3 consists of 13 residues. V shed 2 bases and J shed 6 bases, with 11 bases lying between them.

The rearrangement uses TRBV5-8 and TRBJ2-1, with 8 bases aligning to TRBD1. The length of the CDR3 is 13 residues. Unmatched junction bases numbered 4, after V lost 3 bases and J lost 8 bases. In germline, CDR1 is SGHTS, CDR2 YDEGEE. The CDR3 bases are TGTGCCAGCAGCTACGGACAGGGCTATGAGCAGTTCTTC. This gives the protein CASSYGQGYEQFF.

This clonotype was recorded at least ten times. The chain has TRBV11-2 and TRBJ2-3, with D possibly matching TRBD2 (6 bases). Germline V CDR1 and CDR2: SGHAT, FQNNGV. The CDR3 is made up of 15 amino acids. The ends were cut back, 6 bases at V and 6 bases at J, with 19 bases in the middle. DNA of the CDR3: TGTGCCAGCAGTGGGAGGTCCCAGGGTGCGGATACGCAGTATTTT. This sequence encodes CASSGRSQGADTQYF.

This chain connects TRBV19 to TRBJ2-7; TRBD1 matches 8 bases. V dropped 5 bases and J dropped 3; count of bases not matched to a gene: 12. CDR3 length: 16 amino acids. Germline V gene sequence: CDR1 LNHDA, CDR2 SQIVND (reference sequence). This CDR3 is CASSPRGRDGGYEQYF. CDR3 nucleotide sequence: TGTGCCAGTAGTCCCAGGGGGCGCGATGGGGGCTACGAGCAGTACTTC.

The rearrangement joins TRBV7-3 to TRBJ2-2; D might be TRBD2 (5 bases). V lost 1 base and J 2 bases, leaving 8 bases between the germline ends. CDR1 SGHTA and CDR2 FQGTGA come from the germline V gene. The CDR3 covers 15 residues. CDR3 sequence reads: CASSLNAGNTGELFF. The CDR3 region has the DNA TGTGCCAGCAGCTTAAATGCGGGTAACACCGGGGAGCTGTTTTTT. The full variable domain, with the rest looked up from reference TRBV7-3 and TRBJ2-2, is GAGVSQTPSNKVTEKGKYVELRCDPISGHTALYWYRQSLGQGPEFLIYFQGTGAADDSGLPNDRFFAVRPEGSVSTLKIQRTERGDSAVYLCASSLNAGNTGELFFGEGSRLTVL.

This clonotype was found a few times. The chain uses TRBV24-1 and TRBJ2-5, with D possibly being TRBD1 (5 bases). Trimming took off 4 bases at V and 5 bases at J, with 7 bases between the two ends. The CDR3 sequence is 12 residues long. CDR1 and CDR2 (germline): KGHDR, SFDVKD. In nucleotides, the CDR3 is TGTGCCACCAGTGACCCAGGGGAGACCCAGTACTTC. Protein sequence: CATSDPGETQYF.

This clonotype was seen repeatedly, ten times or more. The CDR3 is CASSSHRTSGVFNEQFF. CDR3 bases: TGTGCCAGCAGTTCACACCGGACTAGCGGGGTTTTCAATGAGCAGTTCTTC. The V call is TRBV12-3 or TRBV12-4, the J call TRBJ2-1; 12 nucleotides line up with TRBD2. V trimming: 4 bases; J trimming: 6 bases; junction bases outside the gene matches: 10. There are 17 residues in the CDR3.

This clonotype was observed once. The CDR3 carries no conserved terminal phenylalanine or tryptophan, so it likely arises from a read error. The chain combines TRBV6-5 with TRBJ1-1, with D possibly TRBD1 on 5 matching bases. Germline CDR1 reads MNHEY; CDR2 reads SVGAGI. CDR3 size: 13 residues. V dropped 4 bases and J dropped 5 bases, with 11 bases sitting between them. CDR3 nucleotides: TGTGCCAGCAGTTTTGGGGCGCAGACTGAAGCTTTCTCT. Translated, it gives CASSFGAQTEAFS.

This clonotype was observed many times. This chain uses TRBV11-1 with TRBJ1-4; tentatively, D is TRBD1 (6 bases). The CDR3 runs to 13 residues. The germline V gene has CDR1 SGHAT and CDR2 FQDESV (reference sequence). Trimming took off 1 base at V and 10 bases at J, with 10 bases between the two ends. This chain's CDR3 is CASSLGQVGKLFF. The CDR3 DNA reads TGTGCCAGCAGCTTAGGACAGGTCGGAAAACTGTTTTTT.

CDR3 nucleotide sequence: TGCAGTGCTAGAGATTCCAGGATCTATGGCTACACCTTC. It encodes CSARDSRIYGYTF. This chain links TRBV20-1 with TRBJ1-2; D uncertain. Looked up from germline, CDR1 is DFQATT and CDR2 is SNEGSKA (reference sequence). Trimming pared 0 bases from V and 4 bases from J, leaving 9 bases between. The CDR3 extends over 13 amino acids.

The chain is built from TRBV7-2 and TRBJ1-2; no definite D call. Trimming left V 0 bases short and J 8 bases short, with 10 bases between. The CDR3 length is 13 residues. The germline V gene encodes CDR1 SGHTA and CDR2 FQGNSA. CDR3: CASSLAYGSGYTF. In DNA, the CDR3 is TGTGCCAGCAGCTTAGCGTATGGTAGCGGCTACACCTTC.

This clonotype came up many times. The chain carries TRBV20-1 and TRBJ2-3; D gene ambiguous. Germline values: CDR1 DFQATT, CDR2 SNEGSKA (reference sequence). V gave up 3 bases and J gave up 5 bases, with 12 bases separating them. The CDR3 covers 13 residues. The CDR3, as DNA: TGCAGTGCTAGCCTCCTCTTGAGAGATACGCAGTATTTT. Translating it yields CSASLLLRDTQYF.

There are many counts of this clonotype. CDR3 nucleotide sequence: TGTGCCAGCAGACAAGGACAGCCTCGGGTCTATGGCTACACCTTC. Its translation is CASRQGQPRVYGYTF. The chain couples TRBV6-2 or TRBV6-3 to TRBJ1-2; a weak D match, TRBD1 (6 bases). Between the trimmed V and J ends, which lost 6 bases and 4 bases, there was a span of 18 bases. Germline loops: CDR1 MNHEY, CDR2 SVGEGT. The CDR3 runs 15 residues.

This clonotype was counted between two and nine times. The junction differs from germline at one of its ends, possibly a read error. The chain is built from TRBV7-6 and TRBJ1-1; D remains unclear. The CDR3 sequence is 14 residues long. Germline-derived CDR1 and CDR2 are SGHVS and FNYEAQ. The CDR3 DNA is TGTGCTAGCAGACTGCCCTCCGGGAACACTGAAGCTTTCTTT. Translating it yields CASRLPSGNTEAFF.